This passage covers 11 T cell receptor beta chains from one sample sequenced in a study of cytomegalovirus exposure and HLA in healthy donors. Both 60 Vbeta primers and 13 Jbeta primers went into the PCR. This table comes from immunoSEQ multiplex PCR, and its TCRdb copy is limited to in-frame clones, with some not included. The table shows approximately 210,000 clones, with approximately 85% occurring only once. Sequenced input: PBMCs. The source of these receptors is a man between 18 and 29 years old in good health and CMV-seronegative.

The chain combines TRBV18 with TRBJ2-7; no firm D call. The V end was cut by 0 bases, the J end by 2 bases, with 14 bases between. CDR3 length equals 16 residues. The V gene's germline CDR1 is KGHSH and CDR2 LQKENI. The DNA of the CDR3 is TGTGCCAGCTCACCACCGTCCGGAGCGTTTGCCTACGAGCAGTACTTC. Protein sequence: CASSPPSGAFAYEQYF.

This rearrangement joins TRBV15 to TRBJ2-1; 11 bases agree with TRBD2. V was pared by 1 base and J by 9 bases, with 5 bases of the junction left unmatched. From germline, CDR1 is LNHNV and CDR2 YYDKDF (reference sequence). CDR3 size: 15 residues. As DNA, the CDR3 is TGTGCCACCAGCAGAGTTAGCGGGAGGGCGGGTGAGCAGTTCTTC. Amino acids: CATSRVSGRAGEQFF.

V is TRBV4-1 and J is TRBJ2-3; D is undetermined. Germline V lookup: CDR1 MGHRA, CDR2 YSYEKL. The CDR3 is made up of 14 amino acids. V was shortened by 0 bases and J by 1 base, with 5 bases between the two germline ends. CDR3 sequence (DNA): TGCGCCAGCAGCCAAGATCATCGCACAGATACGCAGTATTTT. Encoded protein: CASSQDHRTDTQYF.

The chain couples TRBV29-1 to TRBJ2-5, with 10 bases lining up with TRBD2. The CDR3 consists of 13 residues. V trimming: 4 bases; J trimming: 5 bases; junction bases outside the gene matches: 4. Germline V lookup: CDR1 SQVTM, CDR2 ANQGSEA. The CDR3 is CSVARAGGETQYF. As DNA, the CDR3 is TGCAGCGTTGCGAGAGCGGGAGGGGAGACCCAGTACTTC.

The J gene is TRBJ2-1, the V gene TRBV11-2; D perhaps matches TRBD1 (5 bases). The CDR3 has 14 residues. Looked up from germline, CDR1 is SGHAT and CDR2 is FQNNGV. Deletions cut 2 bases from V and 9 bases from J, with 14 bases between. The CDR3 protein is CASSLMGRAGEQFF. The DNA for the CDR3 is TGTGCCAGCAGCTTAATGGGCAGGGCTGGTGAGCAGTTCTTC.

The chain couples TRBV18 to TRBJ1-1; 9 bases match TRBD1. This CDR3 has 17 residues. Trimming took 3 bases from V and 6 from J; bases not matched to a gene: 14. Germline V gene sequence: CDR1 KGHSH, CDR2 LQKENI. CDR3 sequence (DNA): TGTGCCAGCTCACCGAGGACAGGGGTGAATGGGGTATCTGAAGCTTTCTTT. Amino acids: CASSPRTGVNGVSEAFF. Supplemented by reference TRBV18 and TRBJ1-1, the full variable domain reads NAGVMQNPRHLVRRRGQEARLRCSPMKGHSHVYWYRQLPEEGLKFMVYLQKENIIDESGMPKERFSAEFPKEGPSILRIQQVVRGDSAAYFCASSPRTGVNGVSEAFFGQGTRLTVV.

This chain joins TRBV4-1 and TRBJ2-1, with D perhaps matching TRBD1 (5 bases). V was shortened by 3 bases and J by 3 bases, with 15 bases between the two germline ends. The CDR3 spans 16 residues. Looked up from germline, CDR1 is MGHRA and CDR2 is YSYEKL. CDR3 in amino acids: CASSQPRASIYNEQFF. The CDR3 region has the DNA TGCGCCAGCAGCCAGCCCAGGGCTTCAATCTACAATGAGCAGTTCTTC.

The chain recombines TRBV27 with TRBJ2-5; the D is unclear. Per germline, CDR1 MNHEY and CDR2 SMNVEV (reference sequence). V was trimmed by 3 bases and J by 4 bases, leaving 3 bases between them. The CDR3 covers 11 residues. This CDR3 reads CASSFRETQYF. CDR3 DNA: TGTGCCAGCAGTTTCCGAGAGACCCAGTACTTC.

J is TRBJ2-1 and V is TRBV6-5; weak D call: TRBD2 (5 bases). The V and J ends lost 2 bases and 3 bases respectively, with 14 bases between them. Germline V gene lookup returns CDR1 MNHEY and CDR2 SVGAGI. This CDR3 contains 16 residues. CDR3 in DNA: TGTGCCAGCAGTTACGAGGGTCTAGCAGACTACAATGAGCAGTTCTTC. This translates into CASSYEGLADYNEQFF.

V usage is TRBV9 and J usage is TRBJ2-7, with a weak D call TRBD2 (5 bases). Germline CDR1 reads SGDLS; CDR2 reads YYNGEE. Between the trimmed V and J ends, which lost 1 base and 3 bases, there was a span of 11 bases. The CDR3 has 14 amino acids. Here the CDR3 reads CASSVSPGDYEQYF. Written as DNA, the CDR3 is TGTGCCAGCAGCGTATCCCCCGGGGACTACGAGCAGTACTTC.

J is TRBJ1-5 and V is TRBV6-1; 7 bases align to TRBD1. J was trimmed by 6 bases and V by 4 bases; bases with no gene match: 6. The CDR3 is made up of 14 amino acids. Germline CDR1 reads MNHNS; CDR2 reads SASEGT. CDR3: CASSAGGRSQPQHF. Here the CDR3 DNA reads TGTGCCAGCAGTGCAGGGGGGCGCAGTCAGCCCCAGCATTTT.